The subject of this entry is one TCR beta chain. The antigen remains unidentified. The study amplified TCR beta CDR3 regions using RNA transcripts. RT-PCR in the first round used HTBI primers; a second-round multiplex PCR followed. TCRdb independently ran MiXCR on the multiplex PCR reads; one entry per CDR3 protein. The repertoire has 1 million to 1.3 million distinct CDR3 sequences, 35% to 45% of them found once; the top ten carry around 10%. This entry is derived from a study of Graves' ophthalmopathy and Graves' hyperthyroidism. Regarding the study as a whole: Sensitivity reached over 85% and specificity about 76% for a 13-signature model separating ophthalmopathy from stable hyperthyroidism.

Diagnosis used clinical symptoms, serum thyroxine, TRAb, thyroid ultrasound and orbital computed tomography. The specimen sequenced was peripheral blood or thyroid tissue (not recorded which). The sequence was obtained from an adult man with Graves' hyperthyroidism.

The CDR3 loop is CASSDFLGFFLGELFF. The CDR3 coding sequence is TGTGCCAGCAGCGACTTCCTGGGCTTCTTCCTAGGGGAGCTGTTTTTT. This chain uses TRBV2 with TRBJ2-2; D remains unclear. Germline V CDR1 and CDR2: SNHLY, FYNNEI. This CDR3 spans 16 amino acids. Trimming cost V 6 bases and J 8 bases, with 22 bases left between them. The whole variable domain, filled in from reference TRBV2 and TRBJ2-2, reads EPEVTQTPSHQVTQMGQEVILRCVPISNHLYFYWYRQILGQKVEFLVSFYNNEISEKSEIFDDQFSVERPDGSNFTLKIRSTKLEDSAMYFCASSDFLGFFLGELFFGEGSRLTVL.